The 14 T cell receptor beta chains listed next were all sequenced from one sample in a study of blood T cell repertoires in COVID-19 (dated by TCRdb to the early 2020s). Libraries were prepared through the immunoSEQ multiplex PCR assay. In TCRdb, the immuneACCESS table is reduced to in-frame sequences with V and J assigned. These tables do not hold every clone; where another copy was compared, an unresolved V gene accounts for under half, and the others remain unexplained. The sample table records approximately 240,000 clones; nearly 85% of these occur just once. 1.3% of the sample is in the top ten clones. The sequencing sample was made of peripheral blood. These TCRs come from a woman in her 30s with COVID-19, enrolled during active disease.

The V and J genes are TRBV11-2 and TRBJ1-5; perhaps TRBD1 as D (5 bases). The germline V gene encodes CDR1 SGHAT and CDR2 FQNNGV. The CDR3 loop spans 14 amino acids. The V end was cut by 0 bases, the J end by 7 bases, with 10 bases between. CDR3 region: CASSLDRVGQPQHF. In DNA form, the CDR3 reads TGTGCCAGCAGCTTAGACAGGGTCGGACAGCCCCAGCATTTT.

V and J are TRBV5-1 and TRBJ2-1; the match to TRBD2 covers 12 bases. V trimming: 4 bases; J trimming: 4 bases; junction bases outside the gene matches: 3. The CDR3 runs to 15 residues. The germline V gene encodes CDR1 SGHRS and CDR2 YFSETQ. The CDR3 sequence: CASSPSGGGYNEQFF. The CDR3 nucleotides read TGCGCCAGCAGCCCTAGCGGGGGGGGTTACAATGAGCAGTTCTTC.

The gene calls are TRBV3-1 (or the pseudogene TRBV3-2) and TRBJ1-2, with 7 bases matching TRBD1. The CDR3 has 14 residues. V was pared by 4 bases and J by 8 bases, with 10 bases of the junction left unmatched. The germline CDR1 and CDR2 sequences are LGHDT and YNNKEL (reference sequence). CDR3 nucleotide sequence: TGTGCCAGCAGCCCGTCCTACAGGGGACAAGGCTACACCTTC. Its protein is CASSPSYRGQGYTF.

V gene TRBV28 combines with J gene TRBJ1-2, with D tentatively TRBD1 (6 bases). Germline V gives CDR1 MDHEN, CDR2 SYDVKM. This CDR3 has 14 amino acids. V lost 5 bases to trimming and J lost 3 bases, with 13 bases between them. The CDR3 region has the DNA TGTGCCAGCAGTCCAGGGGACCTTGACTATGGCTACACCTTC. It translates to CASSPGDLDYGYTF.

This clone has a handful of counts. The V call is TRBV7-2, the J call TRBJ2-3; 11 positions match TRBD2. V dropped 3 bases and J dropped 0; count of bases not matched to a gene: 8. This CDR3 region has 18 residues. Germline loops: CDR1 SGHTA, CDR2 FQGNSA. CDR3 nucleotide sequence: TGTGCCAGCAGCTTTAGCGGGGGGGCCGGGGCTAGCACAGATACGCAGTATTTT. Its translation is CASSFSGGAGASTDTQYF. Full variable domain (remainder filled in from reference TRBV7-2 and TRBJ2-3): GAGVSQSPSNKVTEKGKDVELRCDPISGHTALYWYRQSLGQGLEFLIYFQGNSAPDKSGLPSDRFSAERTGGSVSTLTIQRTQQEDSAVYLCASSFSGGAGASTDTQYFGPGTRLTVL.

V usage is TRBV24-1 and J usage is TRBJ2-2; 12 positions match TRBD2. Germline V lookup: CDR1 KGHDR, CDR2 SFDVKD. The CDR3 loop spans 16 amino acids. V trimming: 3 bases; J trimming: 6 bases; junction bases outside the gene matches: 4. CDR3 sequence: CATSDPASGGAGELFF. CDR3 bases: TGTGCCACCAGTGATCCGGCTAGCGGGGGGGCCGGGGAGCTGTTTTTT.

In nucleotides, the CDR3 is TGTGCCAGTGGGGACATGAAAGGCACTAATGAAAAACTGTTTTTT. Its protein product is CASGDMKGTNEKLFF. The rearrangement links TRBV6-5 to TRBJ1-4, with a tentative D call TRBD1 (6 bases). The CDR3 loop spans 15 amino acids. Germline V lookup: CDR1 MNHEY, CDR2 SVGAGI. V was trimmed by 9 bases and J by 2 bases, leaving 16 bases between them.

The chain uses TRBV28 and TRBJ2-1; the match to TRBD1 covers 9 bases. V was pared by 3 bases and J by 7 bases, with 10 bases of the junction left unmatched. The CDR3 sequence is 16 residues long. Per the germline V gene, CDR1 is MDHEN and CDR2 is SYDVKM. In DNA, the CDR3 is TGTGCCAGCAGTTTTATTGGGACAGGGAATTATAATGAGCAGTTCTTC. Residues: CASSFIGTGNYNEQFF.

The V and J genes are TRBV5-1 and TRBJ2-7; TRBD2 agrees at 8 bases. This CDR3 region has 17 residues. Germline V gene data show CDR1 as SGHRS and CDR2 as YFSETQ. V gave up 1 base and J gave up 0 bases; unmatched junction bases: 9. The CDR3 DNA follows: TGCGCCAGCAGCTTGCCCCCTAGCGGGCCCCGCTCCTACGAGCAGTACTTC. This gives the protein CASSLPPSGPRSYEQYF.

This clone has just one count. The chain couples TRBV4-3 to TRBJ1-3; D is unresolved. Trimming removed 4 bases at V and 0 bases at J, with 4 bases between. This CDR3 comprises 13 residues. Germline CDR1 reads LGHNA; CDR2 reads YSLEER. Here the CDR3 reads CASSPTSGNTIYF. DNA of the CDR3: TGCGCCAGCAGCCCTACCTCTGGAAACACCATATATTTT.

This sequence joins TRBV7-3 and TRBJ1-6; 7 bases map to TRBD1. Germline CDR1 is SGHTA and CDR2 is FQGTGA. The length of the CDR3 is 15 residues. Trimming at V came to 5 bases and at J to 6 bases, leaving 7 bases not matched to a gene. Written as DNA, the CDR3 is TGTGCCAGCAGCCCCACAGGGGCCGTTAATTCACCCCTCCACTTT. Translated: CASSPTGAVNSPLHF.

The CDR3 loop reads CATQGLAGHNEQFF. DNA for the CDR3: TGTGCCACCCAGGGACTAGCGGGGCACAATGAGCAGTTCTTC. The chain employs TRBV19 and TRBJ2-1, with TRBD2 identical over 13 bases. CDR3 length equals 14 residues. Per germline, CDR1 LNHDA and CDR2 SQIVND (reference sequence). Unmatched junction bases numbered 5, after V lost 10 bases and J lost 5 bases.

This chain joins TRBV29-1 and TRBJ1-2; unclear D gene. This CDR3 has 11 residues. CDR1 SQVTM and CDR2 ANQGSEA come from the germline V gene. Between the trimmed V and J ends, which lost 8 bases and 9 bases, there was a span of 16 bases. In nucleotides, the CDR3 is TGCAGCATTGCGGGTGTAAATAGCTACACCTTC. This codes for CSIAGVNSYTF.

The V gene is TRBV6-1, the J gene TRBJ2-4; 7 nucleotides match TRBD1. Trimming took 2 bases from V and 0 from J; bases not matched to a gene: 7. Germline loops: CDR1 MNHNS, CDR2 SASEGT. The CDR3 runs to 17 residues. The CDR3 coding sequence is TGTGCCAGCAGTGAACTGGGGACAGTTCTAGCCAAAAACATTCAGTACTTC. Translating gives CASSELGTVLAKNIQYF.